This TCR beta chain derives from a study of blood T cell repertoires in COVID-19. Under the authors' procedure: By means of reference gene primer amplification, nucleated cell counts were estimated. Sequenced by immunoSEQ multiplex PCR; TCRdb stores in-frame clones only, minus some. V and J calls and clone size follow that table, whereas D and trimming were derived from the DNA. The table has under 300,000 clones, about 88% seen once. Trimming cost V 4 bases and J 8 bases; bases outside gene matches: 4. CDR3 length equals 13 residues. The sequence was obtained from a woman in her forties who had recovered from COVID-19. This chain joins TRBV12-3 or TRBV12-4 and TRBJ1-2, with TRBD1 matching over 10 bases. Sequencing input: peripheral blood. This chain's CDR3 is CASSSGTGAGYTF. The CDR3 nucleotides read TGTGCCAGCAGTTCGGGGACAGGGGCCGGCTACACCTTC.